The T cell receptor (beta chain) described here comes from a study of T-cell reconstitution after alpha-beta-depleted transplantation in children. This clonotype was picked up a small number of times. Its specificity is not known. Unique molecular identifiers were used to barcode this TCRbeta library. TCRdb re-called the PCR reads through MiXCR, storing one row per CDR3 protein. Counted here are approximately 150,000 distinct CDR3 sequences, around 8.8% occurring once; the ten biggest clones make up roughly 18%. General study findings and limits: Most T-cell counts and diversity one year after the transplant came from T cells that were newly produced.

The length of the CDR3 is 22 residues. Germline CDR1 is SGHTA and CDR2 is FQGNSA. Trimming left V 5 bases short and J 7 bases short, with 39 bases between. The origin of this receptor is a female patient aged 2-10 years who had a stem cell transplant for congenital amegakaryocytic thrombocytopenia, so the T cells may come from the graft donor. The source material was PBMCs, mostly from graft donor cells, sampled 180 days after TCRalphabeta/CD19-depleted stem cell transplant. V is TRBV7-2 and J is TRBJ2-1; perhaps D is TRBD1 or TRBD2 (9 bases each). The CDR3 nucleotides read TGTGCCAGCAGCGGTATCACAAAAAACAGGGGGCGCCGCGGTAGCGGGAGAAATGAGCAGTTCTTC. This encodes CASSGITKNRGRRGSGRNEQFF.